This T cell receptor (beta chain) derives from a study of T cell responses to AZD1222 COVID-19 vaccine. Study results and limitations: Scientists sampled the repertoires only once the peak T cell response had passed.

V was cut by 4 bases and J by 9 bases, with 7 bases left in between. This CDR3 spans 12 amino acids. Per germline, CDR1 ENHRY and CDR2 SYGVKD. As to this clone: Its specificity is not known.

Libraries were prepared by immunoSEQ multiplex PCR; TCRdb keeps only in-frame clonotypes and omits some of them. The top ten hold less than 5.5% of the sample, which has 100,000 to 150,000 clones, around 83% seen once. The chain carries TRBV10-3 and TRBJ1-6; possible D gene TRBD1, 5 bases. This specimen was peripheral blood, taken 28 days after the second AZD1222 dose. This TCR derives from an adult who received the AZD1222 COVID-19 vaccine. DNA of the CDR3: TGTGCCATCAGTGGGGGGACTTCACCCCTCCACTTT. It translates to CAISGGTSPLHF.